One T cell receptor beta chain is described in this entry. The antigen is not known. The sample is drawn from a study of cytomegalovirus exposure and HLA in healthy donors. Background on the study: HLA-typed donors contributed 65 million to 85 million unique TCRs, which were held in an early data release. Within the Caucasian-associated ancestry cluster were around 81% of the 398 genotyped donors.

Use of 60 Vbeta and 13 Jbeta primers characterized the PCR. Profiled with immunoSEQ multiplex PCR; TCRdb holds only in-frame clones, not every one. The sample comprises 30,000 to 45,000 clones, around 84% of which are singletons, and 3.6% rests with the top ten. Study conclusions and caveats: In vitro data verified a few CMV-associated chains as specific for CMV antigens.

Germline CDR1 LNHDA, CDR2 SQIVND (reference sequence). This CDR3 is built from 15 residues. V was trimmed by 7 bases and J by 2 bases, leaving 15 bases between them. Sequencing was done on a sample of PBMCs. The chain links TRBV19 to TRBJ2-1; tentative D call: TRBD2 (5 bases). This receptor was obtained from a woman aged 18-35 years in good health and CMV-seronegative. DNA for the CDR3: TGTGCCAGTAAGGGAGCGGTCACGGCCTACAATGAGCAGTTCTTC. It codes for CASKGAVTAYNEQFF.